Presented here are 32 T cell receptor beta chains from one specimen sequenced in a study of tissue T cells after allogeneic stem cell transplantation. Clones were read by immunoSEQ multiplex PCR, and TCRdb kept only the in-frame ones, dropping some. This table has about 21,000 clones, about 70% appearing once. The sequencing sample was made of blood. The receptors stem from a female BALB/c mouse in good health. For this mouse line, the MHC haplotype is H2-d.

Comments on this clone: The germline and genes are mouse ones. The CDR3: CTCSKGADTQYF. The CDR3 bases that were read are TGCACCTGCAGTAAGGGGGCGGACACCCAGTAC. V usage is TRBV1 and J usage is TRBJ2-5; TRBD1 might be the D (7 bases). The sequenced fragment ends 1 residue before the CDR3 boundary, so the rest is inferred from the germline J gene. Looked up from germline, CDR1 is NSQYPW and CDR2 is LRSPGD (reference sequence). This CDR3 has 12 residues. Trimming stripped 5 bases from V and 6 bases from J, with 9 bases between.

A remark on this clone: Genes and germline come from the mouse. The CDR3 end lies 1 residue beyond the end of the read and is filled in from the germline J gene. This chain joins TRBV13-2 and TRBJ2-7; 7 nucleotides match TRBD2. The germline CDR1 and CDR2 sequences are NNHNN and SYGAGS (reference sequence). CDR3 length: 15 residues. J was trimmed by 0 bases and V by 0 bases; bases with no gene match: 3. CDR3 residues: CASGDARGGSYEQYF. The covered CDR3 bases are TGTGCCAGCGGTGATGCCCGGGGGGGCTCCTATGAACAGTAC.

In regard to this clone: Gene names denote mouse genes. The CDR3 goes on 1 residue after the read ends, and that part is filled in from the germline J gene. The chain is built from TRBV4 and TRBJ2-1; D is undetermined. V lost 6 bases, J lost 2 bases, and 8 bases lay in between. Germline CDR1 and CDR2: LGHDT and YNNKQL (reference sequence). The CDR3 is made up of 13 amino acids. This chain's CDR3 is CASRPGYYAEQFF. The sequenced CDR3 bases are TGTGCCAGCAGGCCGGGATACTATGCTGAGCAGTTC.

This clone occurred a few times. Mouse gene names apply. CDR3 bases read: TGTGCCAGCAGCCAAGATACCGACACCGGGCAGCTCTAC. Translated, it gives CASSQDTDTGQLY. The CDR3, in full, reads CASSQDTDTGQLYF. The V gene is TRBV2, the J gene TRBJ2-2; D remains ambiguous. The CDR3 goes on 1 residue after the read ends, and that part is filled in from the germline J gene. The ends were cut back, 0 bases at V and 3 bases at J, with 5 bases in the middle. The germline gives CDR1 LGHNA, CDR2 YSYQKL. There are 14 residues in the CDR3.

This clone was seen once. Genes and germline are mouse. The read halts 1 residue ahead of the CDR3 end, with the missing end drawn from the germline J gene. This rearrangement joins TRBV19 to TRBJ1-1; no firm D call. CDR1 is FNHDT, CDR2 SITEND, per germline (reference sequence). Between the trimmed V and J ends, which lost 5 bases and 5 bases, there was a span of 10 bases. The CDR3 covers 12 residues. The chain's CDR3 is CASRSEGTEVFF. Incomplete CDR3 DNA: TGTGCCAGCAGGTCTGAGGGAACAGAAGTCTTC.

For this clone: Gene names denote mouse genes. The read terminates 1 residue before the CDR3 end, so the remaining end is supplied by the germline J gene. This chain joins TRBV2 and TRBJ1-5, with no clear D. The CDR3 runs to 13 residues. Germline V gives CDR1 LGHNA, CDR2 YSYQKL. Trimming cost V 3 bases and J 1 base, with 4 bases left between them. The CDR3 bases that were read are TGTGCCAGCAGCCACGAGAACAACCAGGCTCCGCTT. This codes for CASSHENNQAPL. The full CDR3 reads CASSHENNQAPLF.

Remarks on this clone: Mouse names are used for the genes. Read sequence stops 1 residue before the CDR3 end, and the germline J gene provides the missing end. The chain has TRBV5 and TRBJ2-4; 8 bases agree with TRBD2. Per the germline V gene, CDR1 is LGHNA and CDR2 is YNLKQL (reference sequence). J lost 5 bases, V lost 1 base, and 2 bases had no gene match. The CDR3 loop spans 14 amino acids. CDR3 sequence reads: CASSQVGGGNTLYF. CDR3 DNA, as far as it was read: TGTGCCAGCAGCCAAGTTGGGGGGGGAAACACCTTGTAC.

Concerning this clone itself: Mouse germline and gene names are used. The sequence runs out 1 residue before the end of the CDR3; the remainder is reconstructed from the germline J gene. The J gene is TRBJ1-1, the V gene TRBV1; D uncertain. There are 14 residues in the CDR3. Trimming pared 3 bases from V and 0 bases from J, leaving 8 bases between. Germline V gene lookup returns CDR1 NSQYPW and CDR2 LRSPGD (reference sequence). CDR3 bases read: TGCACCTGCAGTGCGGGCAGTGCAAACACAGAAGTCTTC. The encoded protein is CTCSAGSANTEVF. The entire CDR3 protein reads CTCSAGSANTEVFF.

As concerns this clone: The germline and genes are mouse ones. The read terminates 1 residue before the CDR3 end, so the remaining end is supplied by the germline J gene. V and J are TRBV19 and TRBJ1-3, with 7 bases lining up with TRBD1. The CDR3 spans 15 residues. V shed 4 bases and J 0 bases; nucleotides not matched to a gene: 4. CDR1 is FNHDT, CDR2 SITEND, per germline (reference sequence). Partial CDR3 DNA: TGTGCCAGCAGTTGGGGACAGAATTCTGGAAATACGCTCTAT. Its protein product is CASSWGQNSGNTLY. The complete CDR3 protein is CASSWGQNSGNTLYF.

This clone was detected a few times. Gene and germline names: mouse. The read comes to an end 1 residue before the CDR3 does, leaving the germline J gene to fill in the end. V usage is TRBV29 and J usage is TRBJ1-2; 9 bases match TRBD1. From germline, CDR1 is MSHET and CDR2 SYDVDS. J lost 1 base, V lost 4 bases, and 1 base had no gene match. This CDR3 is 14 amino acids long. CDR3 sequence: CASSWGQGNSDYTF. Partial CDR3 DNA: TGTGCTAGCAGTTGGGGACAGGGAAACTCCGACTACACC.

A word on this clone: Genes and germline come from the mouse. With the read ending 1 residue before the CDR3 end, the germline J gene is used to fill in that end. This chain connects TRBV13-1 to TRBJ2-2, with D unclear. Germline-derived CDR1 and CDR2 are NSHNY and SYGAGN. Trimming shortened V by 2 bases and J by 0 bases, and 2 bases separated the two germline ends. This CDR3 region has 13 residues. This CDR3 reads CASSDTNTGQLYF. The DNA read from the CDR3 is TGTGCCAGCAGTGACACAAACACCGGGCAGCTCTAC.

In the case of this clone: Gene names and germline refer to mouse. The read halts 1 residue ahead of the CDR3 end, with the missing end drawn from the germline J gene. The chain combines TRBV29 with TRBJ2-1, with D maybe TRBD2 (5 bases). V was clipped by 2 bases and J by 3 bases, with 8 bases between them. The CDR3 has 14 amino acids. Germline V gene lookup returns CDR1 MSHET and CDR2 SYDVDS. The CDR3: CASSLHWGYAEQFF. Partial CDR3 DNA: TGTGCTAGCAGTTTACATTGGGGCTATGCTGAGCAGTTC.

Regarding this clone: Germline and genes: mouse. The read falls 1 residue short of the CDR3 end, and the missing part is taken from the germline J gene. This rearrangement joins TRBV19 to TRBJ1-2; 7 bases are shared with TRBD1. V was pared by 3 bases and J by 1 base, with 6 bases of the junction left unmatched. The CDR3 spans 15 residues. Per the germline V gene, CDR1 is FNHDT and CDR2 is SITEND (reference sequence). CDR3 DNA, as far as it was read: TGTGCCAGCAGTAAACAGGGGTCCCTAAACTCCGACTACACC. Translating it yields CASSKQGSLNSDYT. The entire CDR3 protein is CASSKQGSLNSDYTF.

In regard to this clone: The genes are named according to mouse. The read halts 1 residue ahead of the CDR3 end, with the missing end drawn from the germline J gene. The rearrangement joins TRBV13-2 to TRBJ1-6, with D unresolved. TRBJ1-6 is recorded as an ORF, its role being uncertain. The CDR3 has 14 amino acids. Germline assignment: CDR1 NNHNN and CDR2 SYGAGS (reference sequence). The V end was cut by 3 bases, the J end by 0 bases, with 4 bases between. The CDR3 loop reads CASGAGSYNSPLYF. The CDR3 DNA, read in part, is TGTGCCAGCGGTGCGGGTTCCTATAATTCGCCCCTCTAC.

Concerning this clone itself: The genes and germline here are from mouse. The DNA ends 1 residue before the CDR3 does, and the rest of the CDR3 is filled in from the germline J gene. This rearrangement joins TRBV2 to TRBJ2-7; no firm D call. V shed 0 bases and J shed 4 bases, with 10 bases lying between them. This CDR3 region has 14 residues. Germline V gene data show CDR1 as LGHNA and CDR2 as YSYQKL. CDR3 bases read: TGTGCCAGCAGCCAAGATAAGCAGAGTTATGAACAGTAC. Amino acids: CASSQDKQSYEQY. The full CDR3 reads CASSQDKQSYEQYF.

This clone was detected only once. The gene symbols are mouse symbols. Coverage ceases 1 residue before the CDR3 finishes, and the germline J gene fills in the end. This chain connects TRBV4 to TRBJ2-2, with D perhaps TRBD2 (6 bases). The ends were cut back, 6 bases at V and 4 bases at J, with 9 bases in the middle. The CDR3 contains 13 residues. Germline V gene lookup returns CDR1 LGHDT and CDR2 YNNKQL (reference sequence). CDR3 bases read: TGTGCCAGCAGGGGGACTTTCACCGGGCAGCTCTAC. Its protein product is CASRGTFTGQLY. The entire CDR3 protein reads CASRGTFTGQLYF.

In regard to this clone: All gene names here are mouse names. With the read ending 1 residue before the CDR3 end, the germline J gene is used to fill in that end. V usage is TRBV2 and J usage is TRBJ1-1; D unclear. Trimming took off 0 bases at V and 6 bases at J, with 8 bases between the two ends. CDR1 is LGHNA, CDR2 YSYQKL, per germline. The CDR3 extends over 13 amino acids. CDR3 DNA (partial): TGTGCCAGCAGCCAAGAGAGAGGCCCAGAAGTCTTC. Translated, it gives CASSQERGPEVF. The entire CDR3 protein reads CASSQERGPEVFF.

About this clone itself: Genes here carry mouse names. Coverage ceases 1 residue before the CDR3 finishes, and the germline J gene fills in the end. The chain uses TRBV13-1 and TRBJ1-4; D perhaps matches TRBD1 (5 bases). CDR1 and CDR2 (germline): NSHNY, SYGAGN. CDR3 size: 15 residues. With 2 bases removed from V and 1 base from J, the gap between germline ends came to 9 bases. CDR3 sequence: CASSEDRPSNERLFF. The covered CDR3 bases are TGTGCCAGCAGTGAAGACAGACCTTCCAACGAAAGATTATTT.

Concerning this clone itself: The germline and genes are mouse ones. The missing CDR3 end, 1 residue past where the read stops, is filled in from the germline J gene. The V gene is TRBV1, the J gene TRBJ1-4; TRBD1 aligns across 11 bases. Trimming cost V 3 bases and J 4 bases; bases outside gene matches: 4. This CDR3 has 16 amino acids. CDR1 is NSQYPW and CDR2 is LRSPGD in the germline V gene (reference sequence). This CDR3 reads CTCSARTGGVNERLFF. The CDR3 bases that were read are TGCACCTGCAGTGCGAGGACAGGGGGCGTCAACGAAAGATTATTT.

Notes on this clone: Gene names refer to mouse genes. Sequencing ends 1 residue short of the CDR3 end; the germline J gene provides the rest. The V and J genes are TRBV14 and TRBJ2-3, with 11 bases identical to TRBD2. Trimming at V came to 4 bases and at J to 1 base, leaving 2 bases not matched to a gene. Germline V gene data show CDR1 as SGHDT and CDR2 as FRDEAV. The CDR3 spans 15 residues. This CDR3 is CASSPGLGGAETLYF. The sequenced CDR3 bases are TGTGCCAGCAGTCCGGGACTGGGGGGTGCAGAAACGCTGTAT. Full variable domain (missing parts from reference TRBV14 and TRBJ2-3): EAGVTQSPRYAVLQEGQAVSFWCDPISGHDTLYWYQQPRDQGPQLLVYFRDEAVIDNSQLPSDRFSAVRPKGTNSTLKIQSAKQGDTATYLCASSPGLGGAETLYFGSGTRLTVL.

On this clone itself: Mouse names are used for the genes. The CDR3 bases that were read are TGTGCTAGCAGTTCACAGTTTAATTCGCCCCTCTAC. As protein: CASSSQFNSPLY. The complete CDR3 reads CASSSQFNSPLYF. The chain combines TRBV29 with TRBJ1-6, with unresolved D. The sequence runs out 1 residue before the end of the CDR3; the remainder is reconstructed from the germline J gene. TRBJ1-6 is identified as an open reading frame with a role that is uncertain. The CDR3 extends over 13 amino acids. Per the germline V gene, CDR1 is MSHET and CDR2 is SYDVDS. The ends were cut back, 4 bases at V and 6 bases at J, with 7 bases in the middle.

In regard to this clone: The gene names here belong to mouse. The CDR3 DNA, read in part, is TGTGCCAGCAGTGATGAAAGAGGATATGAACAGTAC. Translation: CASSDERGYEQY. The full-length CDR3 reads as CASSDERGYEQYF. The V gene is TRBV13-3, the J gene TRBJ2-7; D not resolved. The observed sequence ends 1 residue before the CDR3 terminus, with the missing tail filled in from the germline J gene. Germline values: CDR1 NNHDY, CDR2 SYVADS. CDR3 length: 13 residues. Trimming cost V 0 bases and J 4 bases, with 8 bases left between them.

As concerns this clone: Gene labels here are mouse ones. The CDR3 is cut off 1 residue early in the read; its end comes from the germline J gene. The chain employs TRBV5 and TRBJ2-2; D is undetermined. The germline V gene has CDR1 LGHNA and CDR2 YNLKQL (reference sequence). The CDR3 runs to 12 residues. With 4 bases removed from V and 3 bases from J, the gap between germline ends came to 3 bases. The part of the CDR3 DNA that was read is TGTGCCAGCAGCCGGGACACCGGGCAGCTCTAC. Translated, it gives CASSRDTGQLY. The whole CDR3 protein reads CASSRDTGQLYF.

Points on this clone: Germline and genes here are mouse. Read sequence stops 1 residue before the CDR3 end, and the germline J gene provides the missing end. This chain uses TRBV5 with TRBJ2-3; 13 nucleotides align to TRBD2. Germline lookup yields CDR1 LGHNA and CDR2 YNLKQL (reference sequence). The ends lost 4 bases at V and 2 bases at J; junction bases unmatched: 6. This CDR3 spans 17 amino acids. CDR3 bases read: TGTGCCAGCAGCCTCCGGACTGGGGGGGCGCTTGCAGAAACGCTGTAT. Protein: CASSLRTGGALAETLY. The full CDR3 is CASSLRTGGALAETLYF.

Details on this clone: Mouse gene names and germline throughout. The sequenced part of the CDR3 DNA is TGCACCTGCAGTGCAGATCCGGATGCTGAGCAGTTC. Translating gives CTCSADPDAEQF. The whole CDR3 protein reads CTCSADPDAEQFF. The chain is built from TRBV1 and TRBJ2-1; D is undetermined. The sequence runs out 1 residue before the end of the CDR3; the remainder is reconstructed from the germline J gene. The V end lost 0 bases, the J end lost 5 bases, and 5 bases lay between the germline ends. The CDR3 runs to 13 residues. Germline assignment: CDR1 NSQYPW and CDR2 LRSPGD (reference sequence). Looking up the rest from reference TRBV1 and TRBJ2-1 gives the full variable domain: VTLLEQNPRWRLVPRGQAVNLRCILKNSQYPWMSWYQQDLQKQLQWLFTLRSPGDKEVKSLPGADYLATRVTDTELRLQVANMSQGRTLYCTCSADPDAEQFFGPGTRLTVL.

A note on this clone: Gene names and germline refer to mouse. The read terminates 1 residue before the CDR3 end, so the remaining end is supplied by the germline J gene. The chain joins TRBV14 to TRBJ1-4; D is undetermined. Germline V gives CDR1 SGHDT, CDR2 FRDEAV. V lost 5 bases and J lost 0, with 11 bases in between. This CDR3 has 15 residues. CDR3 bases read: TGTGCCAGCAGCCGGGGAGAATTTTCCAACGAAAGATTATTT. It specifies CASSRGEFSNERLF. The whole CDR3 sequence is CASSRGEFSNERLFF. Complete variable domain (other parts from reference TRBV14 and TRBJ1-4): EAGVTQSPRYAVLQEGQAVSFWCDPISGHDTLYWYQQPRDQGPQLLVYFRDEAVIDNSQLPSDRFSAVRPKGTNSTLKIQSAKQGDTATYLCASSRGEFSNERLFFGHGTKLSVL.

As concerns this clone: Germline and genes here are mouse. The CDR3 goes on 1 residue after the read ends, and that part is filled in from the germline J gene. The genes are TRBV13-2 and TRBJ2-4; D is ambiguous. The CDR3 extends over 13 amino acids. V was trimmed by 2 bases and J by 6 bases, leaving 10 bases between them. From germline, CDR1 is NNHNN and CDR2 SYGAGS (reference sequence). Here the CDR3 reads CASGEADWNTLYF. The CDR3 bases that were read are TGTGCCAGCGGTGAAGCGGATTGGAACACCTTGTAC.

Turning to this clone: Mouse names are used for the genes. The CDR3 goes on 1 residue after the read ends, and that part is filled in from the germline J gene. The rearrangement links TRBV13-2 to TRBJ2-1; 11 bases align to TRBD2. The CDR3 is made up of 16 amino acids. Germline V CDR1 and CDR2: NNHNN, SYGAGS (reference sequence). V trimming: 3 bases; J trimming: 5 bases; junction bases outside the gene matches: 7. CDR3 DNA (partial): TGTGCCAGCGGTGCCCAACTGGGGGGGCGGCATGCTGAGCAGTTC. Its translation: CASGAQLGGRHAEQF. The CDR3 in its entirety is CASGAQLGGRHAEQFF.

Of note for this clone: Genes here carry mouse names. The read finishes 1 residue shy of the CDR3 end, and the germline J gene is used to complete it. The rearrangement uses TRBV19 and TRBJ1-6; 7 bases map to TRBD1. TRBJ1-6 is identified as an open reading frame with a role that is uncertain. The trim removed 4 bases at V and 5 bases at J, leaving 3 bases unmatched. CDR3 length: 14 residues. Germline V gene lookup returns CDR1 FNHDT and CDR2 SITEND (reference sequence). CDR3 DNA (partial): TGTGCCAGCAGTTGGGACAGCAATAATTCGCCCCTCTAC. Amino acid sequence: CASSWDSNNSPLY. In full, the CDR3 is CASSWDSNNSPLYF.

This clone has just a few counts. Genes and germline come from the mouse. Sequencing ends 1 residue short of the CDR3 end; the germline J gene provides the rest. J is TRBJ2-7 and V is TRBV13-3, with D perhaps TRBD1 (6 bases). Germline V gene sequence: CDR1 NNHDY, CDR2 SYVADS. CDR3 length equals 12 residues. The V end was cut by 1 base, the J end by 5 bases, with 7 bases between. This chain's CDR3 is CASSDSGDEQYF. The CDR3 DNA, read in part, is TGTGCCAGCAGTGATTCAGGGGATGAACAGTAC.

On this clone itself: The gene names given are mouse names. The read finishes 1 residue shy of the CDR3 end, and the germline J gene is used to complete it. The chain uses TRBV31 and TRBJ2-4; TRBD1 is a possible D gene (6 bases). The length of the CDR3 is 13 residues. With 0 bases removed from V and 4 bases from J, the gap between germline ends came to 8 bases. Germline CDR1 GKSSPN, CDR2 SITVG. The CDR3 bases that were read are TGTGCCTGGAGTCTCGGACAGAAAAACACCTTGTAC. Protein: CAWSLGQKNTLY. Given in full, the CDR3 is CAWSLGQKNTLYF.

In regard to this clone: Gene and germline names: mouse. Sequencing ends 1 residue short of the CDR3 end; the germline J gene provides the rest. The J gene is TRBJ2-5, the V gene TRBV1, with 7 bases aligning to TRBD1. Germline CDR1 reads NSQYPW; CDR2 reads LRSPGD (reference sequence). Germline trimming cut 0 bases from V and 5 bases from J; bases unmatched to any gene: 2. This CDR3 comprises 14 residues. The CDR3 DNA, read in part, is TGCACCTGCAGTGCAGATTGGGACAGAGACACCCAGTAC. It translates to CTCSADWDRDTQY. The whole CDR3 protein is CTCSADWDRDTQYF. Together with reference TRBV1 and TRBJ2-5, the CDR3 gives the full variable domain: VTLLEQNPRWRLVPRGQAVNLRCILKNSQYPWMSWYQQDLQKQLQWLFTLRSPGDKEVKSLPGADYLATRVTDTELRLQVANMSQGRTLYCTCSADWDRDTQYFGPGTRLLVL.